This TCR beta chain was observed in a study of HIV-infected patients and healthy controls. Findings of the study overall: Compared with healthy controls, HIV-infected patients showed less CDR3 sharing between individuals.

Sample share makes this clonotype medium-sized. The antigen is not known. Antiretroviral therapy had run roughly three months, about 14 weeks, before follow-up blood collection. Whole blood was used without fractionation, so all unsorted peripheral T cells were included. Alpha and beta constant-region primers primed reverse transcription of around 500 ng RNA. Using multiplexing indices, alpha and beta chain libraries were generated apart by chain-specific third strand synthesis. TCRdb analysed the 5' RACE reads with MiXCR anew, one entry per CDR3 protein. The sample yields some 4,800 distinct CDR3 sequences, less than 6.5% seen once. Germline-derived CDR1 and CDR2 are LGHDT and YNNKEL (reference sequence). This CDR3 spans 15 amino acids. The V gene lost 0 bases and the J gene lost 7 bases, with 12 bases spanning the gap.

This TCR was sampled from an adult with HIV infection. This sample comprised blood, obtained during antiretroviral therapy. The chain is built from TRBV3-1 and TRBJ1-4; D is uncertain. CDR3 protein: CASSQDGRTREKLFF. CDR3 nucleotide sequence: TGTGCCAGCAGCCAAGATGGGCGGACCCGTGAAAAACTGTTTTTT. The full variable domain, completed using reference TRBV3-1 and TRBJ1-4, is DTAVSQTPKYLVTQMGNDKSIKCEQNLGHDTMYWYKQDSKKFLKIMFSYNNKELIINETVPNRFSPKSPDKAHLNLHINSLELGDSAVYFCASSQDGRTREKLFFGSGTQLSVL.